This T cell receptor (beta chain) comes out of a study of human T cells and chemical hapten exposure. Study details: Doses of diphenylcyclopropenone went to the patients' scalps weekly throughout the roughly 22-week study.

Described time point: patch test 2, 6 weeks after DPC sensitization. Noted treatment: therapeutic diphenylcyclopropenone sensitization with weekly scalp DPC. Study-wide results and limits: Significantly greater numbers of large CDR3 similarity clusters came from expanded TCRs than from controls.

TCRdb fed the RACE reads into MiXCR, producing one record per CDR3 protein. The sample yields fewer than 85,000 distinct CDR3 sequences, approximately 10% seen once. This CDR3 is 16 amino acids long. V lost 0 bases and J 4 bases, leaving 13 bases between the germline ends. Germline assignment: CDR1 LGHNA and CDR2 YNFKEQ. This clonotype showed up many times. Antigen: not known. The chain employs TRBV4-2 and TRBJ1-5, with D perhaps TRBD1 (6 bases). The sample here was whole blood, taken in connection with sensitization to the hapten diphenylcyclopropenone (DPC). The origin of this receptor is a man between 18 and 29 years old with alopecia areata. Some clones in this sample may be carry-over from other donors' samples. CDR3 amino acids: CASSQELPGVNQPQHF. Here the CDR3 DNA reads TGTGCCAGCAGCCAAGAGCTACCAGGGGTAAATCAGCCCCAGCATTTT.